The rows below give T cell receptor beta chains drawn from one sample of a study of cytomegalovirus exposure and HLA in healthy donors. Data came from immunoSEQ multiplex PCR; TCRdb stores just in-frame clones and leaves some out. The sample records approximately 130,000 clones, about 85% being singletons. Sequenced: PBMCs. The receptors were sampled from a boy aged 5-17 years in good health and CMV-seronegative. Both conserved end residues are part of each CDR3. The order of the fields is V gene, CDR3 protein.

v_call: TRBV5-6; cdr3_aa: CASSLRGSPLHF
v_call: TRBV2; cdr3_aa: CASSPRGEGYEQYF
v_call: TRBV10-3; cdr3_aa: CAISGGPRVEQYF
v_call: TRBV25-1; cdr3_aa: CASSGGLAGLADTQYF
v_call: TRBV30; cdr3_aa: CAWSVREGNEQFF
v_call: TRBV11-3; cdr3_aa: CASSLDTGEDTQYF
v_call: TRBV30; cdr3_aa: CAWSKGLAGEDTQYF
v_call: TRBV6-4; cdr3_aa: CASSLRGRRSPLHF
v_call: TRBV27; cdr3_aa: CASSPRGGRPYSNQPQHF
v_call: TRBV29-1; cdr3_aa: CSAGWGDTQYF
v_call: TRBV6-6; cdr3_aa: CASRTGRGAPQETQYF